This T cell receptor beta chain was sequenced for a study of beta chain features in type 1 diabetes. Germline V gives CDR1 MDHEN, CDR2 SYDVKM. This CDR3 is built from 17 residues. V lost 7 bases and J lost 4; bases outside the gene matches: 9. Every isolated RNA sample was fully reverse transcribed, so sequencing captured expressed TCRB transcripts. Only in-frame clones appear in the TCRdb table, and some are missing; sequencing was by immunoSEQ multiplex PCR. The table shows hundreds of thousands of clones, with about a sixth occurring only once. This TCR was sampled from a man aged 18 to 30 in good health. The specimen sequenced was naive CD4+ T cells from blood. The chain is built from TRBV28 and TRBJ2-2; the match to TRBD2 covers 13 bases. The CDR3 reads CASTLGGLAGSTGELFF. Written as DNA, the CDR3 is TGTGCCAGCACCCTAGGGGGACTAGCGGGAAGCACCGGGGAGCTGTTTTTT.